This T cell receptor beta chain was identified in a study of T cells in Graves' hyperthyroidism and ophthalmopathy (dated by TCRdb to between 2018 and 2021). At the level of the whole study: Peripheral blood samples were taken at the time of initial diagnosis, prior to any treatment. A discovery cohort of about a hundred patients, roughly 43 with Graves' ophthalmopathy and 55 to 65 with stable Graves' hyperthyroidism, was used to find distinguishing TCR V-J signatures. Whether ophthalmopathy could be predicted prospectively was tested in an independent validation cohort made up of under 20 hyperthyroidism patients plus 17 patients who later progressed to ophthalmopathy. For training and testing, the 100 or so patients in the discovery cohort were randomly divided in a 7:3 ratio. The study also compared thyroid tissue and blood T-cell repertoires from more than 5 Graves' hyperthyroidism patients. After blood sampling, hyperthyroidism patients were treated with methimazole at a starting dose of 30 mg daily, and ophthalmopathy patients were treated with high-dose intravenous methylprednisolone. TCR Vbeta CDR3 sequencing of 135 peripheral blood samples (roughly 43 ophthalmopathy, 70 to 85 hyperthyroidism and roughly 17 progressor patients) is reported in the paper. Overall study results and their limits: In validation, progression to ophthalmopathy was predicted by the model with nearly 71% sensitivity and 72% to 85% specificity, a median of approximately 6.5 months before onset. Sample size was not statistically predetermined, and blinding of investigators to group allocation was not performed. Most expanded thyroid clonotypes (frequency above 0.001) were also detected in blood, a finding suggesting that blood repertoires may reflect thyroid immune responses. A model built on a 13 V-J signature distinguished ophthalmopathy from stable hyperthyroidism, reaching over 85% sensitivity and around 81% specificity in cross-validation and 80%/75% in testing.

In the ophthalmopathy patients, disease was moderately to severely active, with a Clinical Activity Score of 3 or more, a NOSPECS grade of 4 or more, and a duration of less than 3 months. Patients with uncontrolled infections, other autoimmune diseases, pregnancy or lactation were excluded. Diagnoses were established on the basis of clinical symptoms, serum thyroxine and TRAb, thyroid ultrasound, and orbital computed tomography. PBMCs were separated from about 10 ml of fresh peripheral blood using Ficoll-Paque density gradient centrifugation. Trizol reagent was used to extract total RNA, and RNA quality was then checked on an Agilent 2100 Bioanalyzer. This clonotype was seen repeatedly, ten times or more. Its antigen remains unidentified. Nothing much larger sits one base from this clone, and base qualities are not available. TCR beta CDR3 regions were amplified from RNA transcripts. For the first round of RT-PCR on the TCR CDR3, the HTBI primer set was used together with the Qiagen OneStep RT-PCR kit. A second multiplex PCR round built the libraries, followed by size selection and purification. Libraries were sequenced paired-end with 100 bp reads on an Illumina HiSeq2000. As for the original processing: Raw data were processed with SOAPnuke, discarding reads with adapters, uncalled bases, mean Phred below 15, or no exact constant-primer or identifier match. COPE v1.2.5 was used to merge high-quality paired reads, and clonotypes were defined as unique nucleotide sequences. MiTCR v1.1 was used to align clonotypes to the IMGT TRBV, TRBD and TRBJ reference segments. The analysis included only V-J combinations with a frequency above 0.0001, which together covered around 99% of the repertoires. A TCS score was defined as the ratio of F50 (clonal expansion) to E x V (chaos), with BLOSUM62-based TCRdist applied between CDR3 peptides within each V-J. Welch's t-statistics and random forest reduced 500 to 550 V-J features to 13, which were used in a naive Bayes classifier (R e1071). Through fastp at Q25 and MiXCR, TCRdb rebuilt clones from the public reads, retaining in-frame beta chains. One record per CDR3 amino acid sequence lists the most common genes and DNA. TCRdb, not the original authors, processed these V and J calls. The sample table lists some 570,000 distinct CDR3 sequences, more than 13% of them with a count of one. The ten top clones hold around 7% of the sample.

The germline V end is reduced by 6 bases and the J end by 8 bases; junction bases left unmatched: 15. From its cysteine to its phenylalanine, the CDR3 spans 16 amino acids. CDR3 DNA only is kept here, 48 bases in frame from base 1. The germline V gene supplies CDR1 MDHEN and CDR2 SYDVKM. Sequencing used blood. The chain is made from TRBV28 and TRBJ1-2, and 10 junctional nucleotides match TRBD1. The clonotype originates from a woman in her late teens or twenties with Graves' ophthalmopathy. CDR3 region: CASSSATDRGVQGYTF. In nucleotide form, the sequence is TGTGCCAGCAGCTCCGCCACGGACAGGGGGGTGCAGGGCTACACCTTC.